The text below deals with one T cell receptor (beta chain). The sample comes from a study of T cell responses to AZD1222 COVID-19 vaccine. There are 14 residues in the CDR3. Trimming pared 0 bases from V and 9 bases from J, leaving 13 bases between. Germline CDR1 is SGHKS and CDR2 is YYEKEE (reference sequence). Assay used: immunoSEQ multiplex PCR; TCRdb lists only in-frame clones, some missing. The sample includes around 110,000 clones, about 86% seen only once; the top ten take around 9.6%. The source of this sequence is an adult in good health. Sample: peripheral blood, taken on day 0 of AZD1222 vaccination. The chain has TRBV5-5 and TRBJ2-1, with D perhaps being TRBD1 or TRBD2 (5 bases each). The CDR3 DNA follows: TGTGCCAGCAGCTTGGGGGGGAGTGGAAGTGAGCAGTTCTTC. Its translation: CASSLGGSGSEQFF.